This T cell receptor beta chain came from a study of shared clonotypes between healthy human individuals. About the research overall: Aged 18 to 49, the donors were a couple of women and a few men.

V was clipped by 2 bases and J by 4 bases, with 5 bases between them. Germline lookup yields CDR1 SEHNR and CDR2 FQNEAQ (reference sequence). The CDR3 is made up of 12 amino acids. This clone has at least ten counts. What it binds is unknown. Evenly divided among several immunoSEQ plates was the genomic DNA of each subset. Clones were read by immunoSEQ multiplex PCR, and TCRdb kept only the in-frame ones, dropping some. This sample has about 500,000 clones, with more than 70% found just once. Whole-study results and caveats: Sequencing depth was a factor that was expected to affect clonotype sharing among donors.

Sequencing was carried out using PBMCs. V is TRBV7-9 and J is TRBJ1-2; D not resolved. The TCR sequence derives from a middle-aged woman in good health. Some clones in this sample may be carry-over from other donors' samples. As DNA, the CDR3 is TGTGCCAGCAGCTTATCCGGCTATGGCTACACCTTC. It specifies CASSLSGYGYTF.